Listed below are T cell receptor beta chains from one sample, sequenced in a study of T cell repertoires in cytomegalovirus infection. TCRdb re-derived calls from the reads in MiXCR, one entry per CDR3 protein. The profile shows roughly 150,000 distinct CDR3 sequences, 30% to 40% of them singletons. These receptors are not linked to any known antigen. The starting material was CD8+ T cells from cultured PBMCs, obtained from culture after CMV antigen stimulation. Source of these receptors: a human donor in good health (CMV status not recorded). Some clones in this sample may be carry-over from other donors' samples. Both conserved end residues are part of each CDR3. A D gene is named only where the DNA matches it firmly. A clone size is listed for some rows: how often the clone was seen (once, few, many), or a class if it is expanded.

j_gene,d_gene,v_gene,abundance,CDR3aa,CDR3nt
TRBJ1-2,.,TRBV5-4,many,CASSPGLLPNYGYTF,TGTGCCAGCAGCCCTGGTCTTCTCCCTAACTATGGCTACACCTTC
TRBJ2-7,TRBD1,TRBV7-8,.,CASSGGTGPGFEQYF,TGTGCCAGCAGCGGGGGGACAGGCCCCGGTTTCGAGCAGTACTTC
TRBJ1-1,.,TRBV12-3/TRBV12-4,.,CASSRPPTVGFTEAFF,TGTGCCAGCAGTCGACCGCCGACGGTGGGGTTCACTGAAGCTTTCTTT
TRBJ2-1,TRBD1,TRBV24-1,.,CATSDGTGYNEQFF,TGTGCCACCAGTGATGGGACAGGCTACAATGAGCAGTTCTTC
TRBJ2-2,TRBD1,TRBV24-1,many,CATSEPPQGANTGELFF,TGTGCCACCAGTGAACCACCTCAGGGGGCGAACACCGGGGAGCTGTTTTTT
TRBJ2-7,.,TRBV15,.,CATSTSGARGEQYF,TGTGCCACCAGCACATCGGGGGCCCGCGGCGAGCAGTACTTC
TRBJ1-5,TRBD1,TRBV27,few,CASSGQGGQPQHF,TGTGCCAGCAGTGGACAGGGCGGTCAGCCCCAGCATTTT
TRBJ2-3,.,TRBV5-1,.,CASNYYGRGTKDTQYF,TGCGCCAGCAACTACTACGGGCGGGGTACCAAAGATACGCAGTATTTT
TRBJ1-1,.,TRBV12-3/TRBV12-4,many,CASGSGEAFF,TGTGCCAGCGGGTCGGGGGAAGCTTTCTTT
TRBJ1-1,.,TRBV7-3,.,CASSLLGSMNTEAFF,TGTGCCAGCAGCTTACTCGGCAGTATGAACACTGAAGCTTTCTTT
TRBJ2-5,TRBD1,TRBV11-1,.,CASSFGTGAGETQYF,TGTGCCAGCAGCTTCGGGACAGGGGCCGGGGAGACCCAGTACTTC